This T cell receptor (beta chain) appears in the sequencing data of a study of beta chain features in type 1 diabetes. Overall study: When patients were set against healthy donors, age, gender and cell yields were similar. Regarding the study as a whole: High TCR expression in some cells could lead to their over-representation in cDNA sequencing. Among all four CD4+ subsets, Type 1 diabetes patients had TCRB CDR3s that were moderately but significantly shorter. The study notes PCR might favor shorter templates equally in patients and controls.

After removal of 7 bases from V and 6 bases from J, the junction contained 11 bases not matched to a gene. CDR1 and CDR2 from the germline V gene are SQVTM and ANQGSEA. This CDR3 is built from 14 residues. The investigators reverse transcribed all of the isolated RNA, so they sequenced expressed TCRB transcripts. The study sequenced naive, central memory and regulatory T cell samples to an average of about 3.5 million reads. Some clones are missing from TCRdb's copy, which holds only in-frame ones; the method was immunoSEQ multiplex PCR. This table holds more than 250,000 clones, roughly an eighth found once. A note on this clone: Its matching antigen is unknown.

Specimen: naive CD4+ T cells from blood. The sequence was collected from a man aged 30 to 39 with type 1 diabetes. This rearrangement joins TRBV29-1 to TRBJ2-2; 7 bases are shared with TRBD1. The CDR3: CSGGTEITAGELFF. The CDR3 DNA reads TGCAGCGGGGGGACAGAAATCACCGCCGGGGAGCTGTTTTTT.